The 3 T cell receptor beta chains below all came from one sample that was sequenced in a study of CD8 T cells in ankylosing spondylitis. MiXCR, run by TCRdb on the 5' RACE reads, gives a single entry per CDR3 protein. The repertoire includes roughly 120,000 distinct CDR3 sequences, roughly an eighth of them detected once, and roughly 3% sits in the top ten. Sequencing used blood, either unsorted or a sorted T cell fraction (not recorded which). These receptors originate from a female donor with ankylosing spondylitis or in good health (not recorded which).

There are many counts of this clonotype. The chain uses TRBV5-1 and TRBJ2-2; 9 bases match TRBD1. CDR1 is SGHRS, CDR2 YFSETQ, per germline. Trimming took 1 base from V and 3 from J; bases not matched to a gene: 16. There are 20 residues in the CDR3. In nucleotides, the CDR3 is TGCGCCAGCAGCTTGAAGTTCTCCCCTTGGGACAGGGTTGACACCGGGGAGCTGTTTTTT. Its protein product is CASSLKFSPWDRVDTGELFF.

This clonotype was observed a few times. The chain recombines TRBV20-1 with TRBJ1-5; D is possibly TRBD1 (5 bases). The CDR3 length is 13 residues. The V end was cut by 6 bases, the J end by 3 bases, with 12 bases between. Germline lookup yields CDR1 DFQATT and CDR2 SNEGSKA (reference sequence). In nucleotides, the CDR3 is TGCAGTGCCGACGGGGCAGACAATCAGCCCCAGCATTTT. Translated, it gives CSADGADNQPQHF.

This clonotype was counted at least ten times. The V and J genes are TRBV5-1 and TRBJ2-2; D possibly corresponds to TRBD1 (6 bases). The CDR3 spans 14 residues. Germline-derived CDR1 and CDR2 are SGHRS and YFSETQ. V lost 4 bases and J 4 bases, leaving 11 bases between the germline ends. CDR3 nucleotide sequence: TGCGCCAGCAGCCCAGGGACACCCACCGGGGAGCTGTTTTTT. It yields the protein CASSPGTPTGELFF.